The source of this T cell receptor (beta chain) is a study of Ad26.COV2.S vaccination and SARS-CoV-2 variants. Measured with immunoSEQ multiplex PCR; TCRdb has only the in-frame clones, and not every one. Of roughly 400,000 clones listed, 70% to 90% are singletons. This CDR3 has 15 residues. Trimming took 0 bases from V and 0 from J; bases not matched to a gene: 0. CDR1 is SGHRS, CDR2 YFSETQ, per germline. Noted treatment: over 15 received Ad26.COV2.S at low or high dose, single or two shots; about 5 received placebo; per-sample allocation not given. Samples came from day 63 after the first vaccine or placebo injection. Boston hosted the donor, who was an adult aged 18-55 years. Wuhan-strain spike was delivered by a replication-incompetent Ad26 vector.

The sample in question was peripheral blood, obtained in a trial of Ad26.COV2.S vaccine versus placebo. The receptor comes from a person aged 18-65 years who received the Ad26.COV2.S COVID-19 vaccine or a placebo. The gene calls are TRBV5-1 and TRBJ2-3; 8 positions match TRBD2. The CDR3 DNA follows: TGCGCCAGCAGCTTGGCTAGCGGGAGCACAGATACGCAGTATTTT. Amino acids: CASSLASGSTDTQYF.